The 21 T cell receptor beta chains below all came from one sample that was sequenced in a study of OX40 agonist ivuxolimab in advanced cancers. The repertoire was sequenced with immunoSEQ multiplex PCR; TCRdb's copy has only in-frame clones and lacks some. The data hold about 83,000 clones, with roughly nine tenths observed a single time. The starting material was CD4+ or CD8+ T cells sorted from blood, obtained in a trial of the OX40 agonist ivuxolimab. The receptors stem from an adult with an advanced solid tumor such as melanoma, head and neck, liver or kidney cancer.

The gene calls are TRBV5-6 and TRBJ2-7; 10 nucleotides line up with TRBD2. Trimming at V came to 3 bases and at J to 6 bases, leaving 6 bases not matched to a gene. The CDR3 extends over 14 amino acids. The germline V gene encodes CDR1 SGHDT and CDR2 YYEEEE. For the CDR3, the DNA is TGTGCCAGCAGCTCGGTATTAGCGGGGGGCGAGCAGTACTTC. Protein product: CASSSVLAGGEQYF.

The chain combines TRBV2 with TRBJ2-1; 10 nucleotides match TRBD1. Unmatched junction bases numbered 6, after V lost 2 bases and J lost 2 bases. The CDR3 contains 17 residues. In germline, CDR1 is SNHLY, CDR2 FYNNEI. CDR3 sequence (DNA): TGTGCCAGCAGTGAAATTGCGGGACAGGGGACCTACAATGAGCAGTTCTTC. It yields the protein CASSEIAGQGTYNEQFF.

The rearrangement joins TRBV5-4 to TRBJ2-1; D perhaps matches TRBD1 (7 bases). The CDR3 runs 13 residues. Trimming took 1 base from V and 9 from J, leaving 11 bases between them. Germline-derived CDR1 and CDR2 are SGHNT and YYREEE (reference sequence). The CDR3 region has the DNA TGTGCCAGCAGCTTGTCAGGGGGGCTTGAGCAGTTCTTC. This encodes CASSLSGGLEQFF.

This chain connects TRBV6-6 to TRBJ1-5; D might be TRBD1 (5 bases). Germline V gene data show CDR1 as MNHNY and CDR2 as SVGAGI (reference sequence). The CDR3 contains 16 residues. V lost 0 bases and J 3 bases, leaving 12 bases between the germline ends. As DNA, the CDR3 is TGTGCCAGCAGTTACTCGAGAAGACAGTTCAATCAGCCCCAGCATTTT. Translating it yields CASSYSRRQFNQPQHF.

V gene TRBV19 combines with J gene TRBJ2-3; 7 bases are shared with TRBD2. Germline V gene data show CDR1 as LNHDA and CDR2 as SQIVND (reference sequence). V lost 4 bases to trimming and J lost 4 bases; unmatched junction nucleotides: 5. The CDR3 covers 14 residues. The CDR3 spells CASSTGGDADTQYF. In DNA, the CDR3 is TGTGCCAGTAGTACGGGGGGTGATGCAGATACGCAGTATTTT.

J is TRBJ2-3 and V is TRBV7-3, with 12 bases aligning to TRBD2. Germline lookup yields CDR1 SGHTA and CDR2 FQGTGA. V dropped 5 bases and J dropped 0; count of bases not matched to a gene: 6. There are 17 residues in the CDR3. The CDR3 spells CASSGGLAGISTDTQYF. Here the CDR3 DNA reads TGTGCCAGCAGCGGGGGACTAGCGGGTATTAGCACAGATACGCAGTATTTT.

The chain carries TRBV30 and TRBJ1-1, with D uncertain. Trimming took off 0 bases at V and 5 bases at J, with 13 bases between the two ends. The germline V gene has CDR1 GTSNPN and CDR2 SVGIG (reference sequence). The CDR3 sequence is 14 residues long. The CDR3: CAWSVGVRGTEAFF. For the CDR3, the DNA is TGTGCCTGGAGTGTCGGGGTACGGGGAACTGAAGCTTTCTTT. The full variable domain, with the rest looked up from reference TRBV30 and TRBJ1-1, is SQTIHQWPATLVQPVGSPLSLECTVEGTSNPNLYWYRQAAGRGLQLLFYSVGIGQISSEVPQNLSASRPQDRQFILSSKKLLLSDSGFYLCAWSVGVRGTEAFFGQGTRLTVV.

The rearrangement joins TRBV15 to TRBJ2-2, with a weak D call TRBD1 (6 bases). The germline gives CDR1 LNHNV, CDR2 YYDKDF (reference sequence). This CDR3 is 14 amino acids long. V gave up 0 bases and J gave up 7 bases, with 9 bases separating them. CDR3 nucleotide sequence: TGTGCCACCAGCAGAGAAGCAGGGGACGGGGAGCTGTTTTTT. Protein: CATSREAGDGELFF.

DNA for the CDR3: TGTGCCTGGAGTGTACGGGGGTTTATCCATGGCTACACCTTC. It yields the protein CAWSVRGFIHGYTF. V and J are TRBV30 and TRBJ1-2; weak D call: TRBD1 (5 bases). Trimming shortened V by 0 bases and J by 6 bases, and 14 bases separated the two germline ends. The CDR3 extends over 14 amino acids. Looked up from germline, CDR1 is GTSNPN and CDR2 is SVGIG (reference sequence). The entire variable domain, with the rest obtained from reference TRBV30 and TRBJ1-2, is as follows: SQTIHQWPATLVQPVGSPLSLECTVEGTSNPNLYWYRQAAGRGLQLLFYSVGIGQISSEVPQNLSASRPQDRQFILSSKKLLLSDSGFYLCAWSVRGFIHGYTFGSGTRLTVV.

This chain joins TRBV28 and TRBJ2-5; 7 bases align to TRBD1. This CDR3 has 14 amino acids. V lost 5 bases to trimming and J lost 4 bases; unmatched junction nucleotides: 7. Germline V gene data show CDR1 as MDHEN and CDR2 as SYDVKM. The CDR3 DNA follows: TGTGCCAGCAGTCCCTACAGGGGATCAGAGACCCAGTACTTC. Protein sequence: CASSPYRGSETQYF.

This chain connects TRBV7-9 to TRBJ1-4; 7 bases align to TRBD1. The CDR3 length is 15 residues. Germline V gives CDR1 SEHNR, CDR2 FQNEAQ (reference sequence). With V trimmed by 7 bases and J by 8 bases, 13 bases remained unmatched. The CDR3, as DNA: TGTGCCAGCACCCACTCGGACAGGTTTGGAGAAAAACTGTTTTTT. Amino acid sequence: CASTHSDRFGEKLFF.

The V gene is TRBV4-1, the J gene TRBJ1-1, with 8 bases aligning to TRBD1. Germline values: CDR1 MGHRA, CDR2 YSYEKL. The CDR3 spans 14 residues. The ends lost 4 bases at V and 0 bases at J; junction bases unmatched: 1. In DNA form, the CDR3 reads TGCGCCAGCAGCCGGACAGGGTTGAACACTGAAGCTTTCTTT. Translating gives CASSRTGLNTEAFF.

This rearrangement joins TRBV28 to TRBJ1-2; TRBD1 matches at 8 bases. V lost 4 bases to trimming and J lost 5 bases; unmatched junction nucleotides: 6. CDR1 and CDR2 (germline): MDHEN, SYDVKM. CDR3 length equals 14 residues. The CDR3: CASSSSGGRYGYTF. The CDR3 nucleotides read TGTGCCAGCAGTTCCTCAGGGGGCAGGTATGGCTACACCTTC.

This clone showed up just a few times. The rearrangement joins TRBV12-5 to TRBJ1-5, with a possible D match to TRBD1 (5 bases). Germline-derived CDR1 and CDR2 are LGHNT and FRNRAP. Trimming cost V 1 base and J 6 bases, with 7 bases left between them. The CDR3 is 13 amino acids. The CDR3 region has the DNA TGTGCTAGTGGTTTGGACGGGGGTCAGCCCCAGCATTTT. This encodes CASGLDGGQPQHF. Supplemented by reference TRBV12-5 and TRBJ1-5, the full variable domain reads DARVTQTPRHKVTEMGQEVTMRCQPILGHNTVFWYRQTMMQGLELLAYFRNRAPLDDSGMPKDRFSAEMPDATLATLKIQPSEPRDSAVYFCASGLDGGQPQHFGDGTRLSIL.

The chain employs TRBV28 and TRBJ1-5; TRBD1 aligns across 11 bases. Germline V gene lookup returns CDR1 MDHEN and CDR2 SYDVKM. Losses at the gene ends were 4 bases for V and 3 bases for J; bases not matched to a gene: 5. The CDR3 runs to 16 residues. CDR3 DNA: TGTGCCAGCAGTTCGTGGACAGGGGGCCTCAATCAGCCCCAGCATTTT. Protein: CASSSWTGGLNQPQHF.

The chain is built from TRBV9 and TRBJ2-1; D perhaps matches TRBD2 (5 bases). The CDR3 has 13 amino acids. The V gene's germline CDR1 is SGDLS and CDR2 YYNGEE. The ends were cut back, 3 bases at V and 10 bases at J, with 14 bases in the middle. The CDR3: CASSAGGGQEQFF. In nucleotides, the CDR3 is TGTGCCAGCAGCGCCGGAGGCGGGCAGGAGCAGTTCTTC. Combining the CDR3 with reference TRBV9 and TRBJ2-1 gives the whole variable domain DSGVTQTPKHLITATGQRVTLRCSPRSGDLSVYWYQQSLDQGLQFLIQYYNGEERAKGNILERFSAQQFPDLHSELNLSSLELGDSALYFCASSAGGGQEQFFGPGTRLTVL.

This sequence joins TRBV13 and TRBJ2-7; no definite D call. Germline V CDR1 and CDR2: PRHDT, FYEKMQ (reference sequence). The CDR3 loop spans 11 amino acids. V was shortened by 5 bases and J by 3 bases, with 5 bases between the two germline ends. The CDR3 region has the DNA TGTGCCAGCAGCCGCTACTACGAGCAGTACTTC. Its protein is CASSRYYEQYF.

For the CDR3, the DNA is TGTGCCAGCGGGGAGTTCGAGCAGTACTTC. Translated: CASGEFEQYF. The V call is TRBV6-6, the J call TRBJ2-7, with D possibly being TRBD2 (5 bases). Trimming took off 8 bases at V and 6 bases at J, with 8 bases between the two ends. Germline V gene lookup returns CDR1 MNHNY and CDR2 SVGAGI (reference sequence). This CDR3 is built from 10 residues.

The chain has TRBV7-3 and TRBJ1-5, with a tentative D call TRBD1 (6 bases). The CDR3 spans 15 residues. CDR1 SGHTA and CDR2 FQGTGA come from the germline V gene. V shed 5 bases and J shed 3 bases, with 14 bases lying between them. CDR3 nucleotide sequence: TGTGCCAGCAGCGTATACAGGGCCAACAATCAGCCCCAGCATTTT. This translates into CASSVYRANNQPQHF.

The chain has TRBV18 and TRBJ2-2; D tentatively fits TRBD1 or TRBD2 (6 bases each). The CDR3 is 15 amino acids. Germline assignment: CDR1 KGHSH and CDR2 LQKENI. Trimming removed 3 bases from V and 4 bases from J, with 12 bases in between. This CDR3 is CASSPRGLGTGELFF. DNA for the CDR3: TGTGCCAGCTCACCTCGGGGGCTGGGCACCGGGGAGCTGTTTTTT. Filled out from reference TRBV18 and TRBJ2-2, the complete variable domain reads NAGVMQNPRHLVRRRGQEARLRCSPMKGHSHVYWYRQLPEEGLKFMVYLQKENIIDESGMPKERFSAEFPKEGPSILRIQQVVRGDSAAYFCASSPRGLGTGELFFGEGSRLTVL.

The gene calls are TRBV15 and TRBJ1-1; D is possibly TRBD1 (5 bases). The CDR3 contains 15 residues. In germline, CDR1 is LNHNV, CDR2 YYDKDF (reference sequence). Trimming removed 3 bases at V and 10 bases at J, with 21 bases between. The CDR3 coding sequence is TGTGCCACCAGCAGTAATTTCAGGGAAGATTCTGGAGCTTTCTTT. This gives the protein CATSSNFREDSGAFF.